The 14 T cell receptor beta chains below were found in one sample sequenced in a study of cytomegalovirus exposure and HLA in healthy donors. Here immunoSEQ multiplex PCR was the method, and the copy in TCRdb shows in-frame clones only, minus some. The sample records approximately 120,000 clones, around nine tenths being singletons. The sequenced material came from PBMCs. These receptors were obtained from a woman aged 18-35 years in good health and CMV-seronegative.

The chain joins TRBV9 to TRBJ1-1; TRBD1 might be the D (5 bases). The V and J ends lost 0 bases and 5 bases respectively, with 29 bases between them. Germline assignment: CDR1 SGDLS and CDR2 YYNGEE. The CDR3 has 20 amino acids. CDR3 in amino acids: CASSVGLPGMGTAGETEAFF. For the CDR3, the DNA is TGTGCCAGCAGCGTAGGACTCCCCGGGATGGGGACTGCGGGGGAGACTGAAGCTTTCTTT. Full variable domain (remainder filled in from reference TRBV9 and TRBJ1-1): DSGVTQTPKHLITATGQRVTLRCSPRSGDLSVYWYQQSLDQGLQFLIQYYNGEERAKGNILERFSAQQFPDLHSELNLSSLELGDSALYFCASSVGLPGMGTAGETEAFFGQGTRLTVV.

V gene TRBV7-6 combines with J gene TRBJ2-7; 10 bases match TRBD1. CDR1 and CDR2 from the germline V gene are SGHVS and FNYEAQ. J was trimmed by 3 bases and V by 6 bases; bases with no gene match: 8. The CDR3 is 15 residues long. The chain's CDR3 is CASSLTGTGDYEQYF. CDR3 DNA sequence: TGTGCCAGCAGTCTTACCGGGACAGGGGACTACGAGCAGTACTTC.

The chain combines TRBV7-3 with TRBJ2-3; D perhaps matches TRBD1 (5 bases). With 5 bases removed from V and 3 bases from J, the gap between germline ends came to 9 bases. CDR1 and CDR2 from the germline V gene are SGHTA and FQGTGA. The CDR3 covers 13 residues. CDR3 nucleotide sequence: TGTGCCAGCAGCCCGCGGACAACAGATACGCAGTATTTT. Its translation is CASSPRTTDTQYF. The whole variable domain, filled in from reference TRBV7-3 and TRBJ2-3, reads GAGVSQTPSNKVTEKGKYVELRCDPISGHTALYWYRQSLGQGPEFLIYFQGTGAADDSGLPNDRFFAVRPEGSVSTLKIQRTERGDSAVYLCASSPRTTDTQYFGPGTRLTVL.

The chain links TRBV6-4 to TRBJ2-1; 9 positions match TRBD2. The trim removed 4 bases at V and 8 bases at J, leaving 15 bases unmatched. This CDR3 contains 17 residues. From germline, CDR1 is MRHNA and CDR2 SNTAGT. The chain's CDR3 is CASSVAAGGGATDEQFF. CDR3 DNA sequence: TGTGCCAGCAGTGTAGCTGCAGGCGGGGGGGCAACGGATGAGCAGTTCTTC.

The rearrangement uses TRBV11-3 and TRBJ2-3; 8 bases agree with TRBD1. This CDR3 has 17 residues. Germline V gives CDR1 SGHNT, CDR2 YENEEA. Trimming removed 4 bases from V and 0 bases from J; junction bases left unmatched: 9. This CDR3 is CASSYPWGQVSTDTQYF. The DNA of the CDR3 is TGTGCCAGCAGCTACCCATGGGGACAGGTAAGCACAGATACGCAGTATTTT.

Only one count was recorded for this clone. This sequence joins TRBV9 and TRBJ2-1, with 7 nucleotides matching TRBD1. The V and J ends lost 4 bases and 8 bases, in that order; junction bases with no gene match: 9. Germline-derived CDR1 and CDR2 are SGDLS and YYNGEE. This CDR3 is built from 14 residues. The CDR3 nucleotides are TGTGCCAGCAGCCCCCGGGACAGTTGGGATGAGCAGTTCTTC. It translates to CASSPRDSWDEQFF.

The chain recombines TRBV6-1 with TRBJ1-4; D unresolved. Trimming pared 7 bases from V and 5 bases from J, leaving 8 bases between. The CDR3 sequence is 12 residues long. The germline V gene has CDR1 MNHNS and CDR2 SASEGT. The CDR3 is CASTLSNEKLFF. In nucleotides, the CDR3 is TGTGCCAGCACACTGTCCAATGAAAAACTGTTTTTT.

V and J are TRBV27 and TRBJ2-7; 11 bases map to TRBD2. Germline trimming cut 11 bases from V and 2 bases from J; bases unmatched to any gene: 14. The CDR3 is 16 amino acids. Germline V gives CDR1 MNHEY, CDR2 SMNVEV (reference sequence). CDR3 sequence: CAARASGGPSPYEQYF. The CDR3, as DNA: TGTGCCGCCAGGGCTAGCGGGGGGCCGAGCCCCTACGAGCAGTACTTC.

The gene calls are TRBV2 and TRBJ2-1; D unclear. The CDR3 is made up of 12 amino acids. Trimming took off 8 bases at V and 9 bases at J, with 14 bases between the two ends. Germline CDR1 is SNHLY and CDR2 is FYNNEI. The CDR3 sequence: CASAAEATEQFF. In DNA form, the CDR3 reads TGTGCCAGCGCTGCCGAAGCGACTGAGCAGTTCTTC.

V usage is TRBV27 and J usage is TRBJ2-7, with D possibly TRBD1 on 6 matching bases. Germline-derived CDR1 and CDR2 are MNHEY and SMNVEV (reference sequence). The CDR3 has 14 amino acids. Trimming cost V 2 bases and J 4 bases, with 12 bases left between them. The CDR3, as DNA: TGTGCCAGCAGTTTAGGCGACAGGCAGTACGAGCAGTACTTC. Residues: CASSLGDRQYEQYF.

The genes are TRBV7-2 and TRBJ2-7, with TRBD1 matching 10 bases. Germline V gene data show CDR1 as SGHTA and CDR2 as FQGNSA. CDR3 length: 14 residues. J was trimmed by 2 bases and V by 10 bases; bases with no gene match: 8. The CDR3 region has the DNA TGTGCCACAACACGGACAGGGGGGGCCTACGAGCAGTACTTC. Translation: CATTRTGGAYEQYF.

The rearrangement uses TRBV15 and TRBJ1-2, with a weak D call TRBD1 (6 bases). Germline V lookup: CDR1 LNHNV, CDR2 YYDKDF (reference sequence). The CDR3 is 14 residues long. The V and J ends lost 3 bases and 4 bases respectively, with 12 bases between them. For the CDR3, the DNA is TGTGCCACCAGCAGCGCCGGACAGCGCTATGGCTACACCTTC. This translates into CATSSAGQRYGYTF.

J is TRBJ2-2 and V is TRBV5-4, with D perhaps matching TRBD2 (6 bases). From germline, CDR1 is SGHNT and CDR2 YYREEE (reference sequence). The CDR3 is 14 residues long. Trimming removed 3 bases from V and 4 bases from J, with 10 bases in between. CDR3 coding DNA: TGTGCCAGCAGCTGGCAAGCGGGCACCGGGGAGCTGTTTTTT. Encoded protein: CASSWQAGTGELFF.

V gene TRBV2 combines with J gene TRBJ2-2, with 9 positions matching TRBD2. V was clipped by 4 bases and J by 7 bases; unmatched bases: 4. CDR3 length equals 14 residues. Germline CDR1 is SNHLY and CDR2 is FYNNEI. CDR3 residues: CASSAGLAFGELFF. The CDR3, as DNA: TGTGCCAGCAGTGCGGGACTAGCTTTCGGGGAGCTGTTTTTT.